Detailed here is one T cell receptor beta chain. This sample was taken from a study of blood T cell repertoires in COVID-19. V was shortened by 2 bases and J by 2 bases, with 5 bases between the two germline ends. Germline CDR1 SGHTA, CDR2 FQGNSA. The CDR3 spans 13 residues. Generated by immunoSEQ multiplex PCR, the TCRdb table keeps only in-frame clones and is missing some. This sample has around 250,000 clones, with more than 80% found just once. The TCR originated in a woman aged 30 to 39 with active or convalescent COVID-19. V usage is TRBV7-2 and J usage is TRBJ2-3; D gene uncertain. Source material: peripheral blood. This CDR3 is CASSLPITDTQYF. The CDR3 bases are TGTGCCAGCAGCTTACCCATCACAGATACGCAGTATTTT.